The clone carrying this TCR beta chain occurred many times. Its antigen is as yet unknown. This sample was included in a study of T cell repertoires in cytomegalovirus infection. Across the study: Public TCR beta signature analysis indicated the presence of both CMV infection and matching HLA type.

Each CDR3 protein gets one entry after TCRdb re-called the reads with MiXCR. The sample records 130,000 or so distinct CDR3 sequences, about 6% being singletons. Study findings and constraints: The cumulative frequency of public TCR beta families distinguished individuals who carried CMV together with the relevant HLA. In two of eight donors, the top clonotype was HLA-C-restricted CMV-specific.

The CDR3 covers 13 residues. The germline CDR1 and CDR2 sequences are SGHTA and FQGNSA. Trimming removed 5 bases from V and 4 bases from J; junction bases left unmatched: 4. V usage is TRBV7-2 and J usage is TRBJ1-1, with TRBD1 identical over 7 bases. Sequencing was carried out using PBMCs. This sequence originates from a human donor in good health (CMV status not recorded). Some clones in this sample may be carry-over from other donors' samples. The CDR3 sequence is CASSVQGSTEAFF. In nucleotides, the CDR3 is TGTGCCAGCAGCGTACAGGGGAGCACTGAAGCTTTCTTT.